The rows below give T cell receptor beta chains drawn from one sample of a study of T-cell reconstitution after alpha-beta-depleted transplantation in children. TCRdb reprocessed the PCR reads with MiXCR, giving one entry per CDR3 protein. The sample holds about 460,000 distinct CDR3 sequences, 10% to 13% seen once. The material sequenced was PBMCs, taken before TCRalphabeta/CD19-depleted stem cell transplant. The origin of the receptors is a child under 10 years old with inherited bone marrow failure, due to receive a stem cell transplant. The CDR3 runs from the conserved cysteine through the conserved F or W. The D gene is left open where the match is weak. Clone sizes are given selectively: once, few, many, or a class where the clone is expanded.

j_call d_call v_call clone_size cdr3_aa cdr3_nt
TRBJ2-1 . TRBV11-2 many CASSLVVRVSSYNEQFF TGTGCCAGCAGCTTAGTGGTACGGGTGAGCTCCTACAATGAGCAGTTCTTC
TRBJ1-1 TRBD1 TRBV27 many CASSFQGGEAFF TGTGCCAGCAGTTTCCAAGGGGGCGAAGCTTTCTTT
TRBJ2-7 TRBD1 TRBV3-1 few CASSQEKGQGGEEQYF TGTGCCAGCAGCCAAGAGAAAGGACAGGGGGGAGAAGAGCAGTACTTC
TRBJ2-2 . TRBV6-5 . CASSYSARGRTGELFF TGTGCCAGCAGTTACTCGGCCAGGGGTCGCACCGGGGAGCTGTTTTTT
TRBJ2-1 . TRBV13 . CASSFGLLNEQFF TGTGCCAGCAGCTTCGGGTTACTCAATGAGCAGTTCTTC
TRBJ2-4 TRBD2 TRBV20-1 many CSALAASGAKNIQYF TGCAGTGCTCTAGCGGCTAGCGGGGCCAAAAACATTCAGTACTTC
TRBJ2-3 TRBD2 TRBV20-1 many CSASGLAGHNTDTQYF TGCAGTGCTAGTGGCCTAGCGGGGCACAACACAGATACGCAGTATTTT
TRBJ2-1 TRBD2 TRBV7-2 . CASSLSTGTSGRAVVGYNEQFF TGTGCCAGCAGCTTATCAACAGGGACTAGCGGGAGGGCTGTAGTGGGCTACAATGAGCAGTTCTTC
TRBJ1-5 . TRBV30 few CAWAEGDSNQPQHF TGTGCCTGGGCGGAAGGGGACAGCAATCAGCCCCAGCATTTT
TRBJ2-2 TRBD2 TRBV6-5 . CATKLRLAPRTDTGDLFF TGTGCCACCAAGTTAAGACTAGCGCCCCGAACTGACACCGGGGACCTGTTTTTT
TRBJ2-1 . TRBV24-1 many CATSDFGHPQTNEQFF TGTGCCACCAGTGATTTCGGCCACCCTCAAACGAATGAGCAGTTCTTC
TRBJ2-3 . TRBV6-5 many CASSYIRQPSTDTQYF TGTGCCAGCAGTTACATTCGACAGCCTAGCACAGATACGCAGTATTTT
TRBJ2-7 TRBD1 TRBV12-3/TRBV12-4 many CASSSTGGGSYEQYF TGTGCCAGCAGTTCGACAGGGGGTGGGTCCTACGAGCAGTACTTC
TRBJ1-2 TRBD1 TRBV28 many CASSYLDRGLDYGYTF TGTGCCAGCAGTTACCTAGACAGGGGGCTGGACTATGGCTACACCTTC
TRBJ2-2 TRBD1 TRBV2 many CASSLTGFAGELFF TGTGCCAGCAGTTTGACAGGGTTTGCCGGGGAGCTGTTTTTT
TRBJ2-5 TRBD2 TRBV11-2 . CASSFDRTSGRLGETQYF TGTGCCAGCAGCTTTGACAGGACTAGCGGGAGGTTAGGGGAGACCCAGTACTTC
TRBJ2-7 . TRBV6-2/TRBV6-3 many CASTRPGDFRAYEQYF TGTGCCAGCACTAGACCCGGGGACTTTAGAGCCTACGAGCAGTACTTC
TRBJ2-1 . TRBV27 many CASSLARIGYNEQFF TGTGCCAGCAGTCTTGCCAGAATCGGTTACAATGAGCAGTTCTTC
TRBJ2-1 TRBD2 TRBV6-2/TRBV6-3 few CASSYSYRGGLAGDEQFF TGTGCCAGCAGTTACTCATACCGGGGTGGACTAGCGGGAGATGAGCAGTTCTTC
TRBJ1-1 . TRBV27 many CASSSPNTEAFF TGTGCCAGCAGTTCCCCGAACACTGAAGCTTTCTTT
TRBJ2-3 . TRBV7-2 . CASSFRLGDTQYF TGTGCCAGCAGCTTCCGTCTGGGAGATACGCAGTATTTT
TRBJ2-4 . TRBV30 . CAWRYGGAKNIQYF TGTGCCTGGAGGTATGGGGGTGCCAAAAACATTCAGTACTTC
TRBJ2-2 TRBD2 TRBV6-5 many CASSYRREGHVTGELFF TGTGCCAGCAGTTACAGGCGGGAGGGCCATGTGACCGGGGAGCTGTTTTTT
TRBJ2-1 TRBD2 TRBV5-1 few CASSIRASGSDEQFF TGCGCCAGCAGCATTAGGGCTAGCGGGAGCGATGAGCAGTTCTTC
TRBJ2-7 TRBD2 TRBV29-1 many CSVSSGSYEQYF TGCAGCGTTTCTAGCGGTTCCTACGAGCAGTACTTC
TRBJ1-1 . TRBV5-1 many CASSLVSRDTEAFF TGCGCCAGCAGCTTGGTAAGCAGGGACACTGAAGCTTTCTTT
TRBJ2-7 TRBD2 TRBV27 many CASSPYYDSGEGSYEQYF TGTGCCAGCAGTCCATATTACGATAGCGGGGAAGGTTCCTACGAGCAGTACTTC
TRBJ1-1 . TRBV19 . CASSSVQGNTEAFF TGTGCCAGTAGTAGCGTACAGGGGAACACTGAAGCTTTCTTT
TRBJ1-2 TRBD1 TRBV7-9 . CASSLGTGGDSGYTF TGTGCCAGCAGCTTAGGTACAGGGGGAGACTCTGGCTACACCTTC
TRBJ1-2 . TRBV12-3/TRBV12-4 many CASSPDRRAYNYGYTF TGTGCCAGCAGCCCGGACAGACGCGCATATAACTATGGCTACACCTTC
TRBJ2-3 . TRBV10-2 . CASSEEESTDTQYF TGCGCCAGCAGTGAGGAGGAAAGCACAGATACGCAGTATTTT
TRBJ2-7 TRBD2 TRBV12-3/TRBV12-4 many CASSLAASGLYEQYF TGTGCCAGCAGTTTAGCAGCTAGCGGGCTATACGAGCAGTACTTC
TRBJ1-1 . TRBV12-3/TRBV12-4 many CASSLSGVNTEAFF TGTGCCAGCAGTTTGTCCGGGGTTAACACTGAAGCTTTCTTT
TRBJ2-3 . TRBV12-3/TRBV12-4 many CASRDGQLTDTQYF TGTGCCAGCAGGGACGGACAGCTCACAGATACGCAGTATTTT
TRBJ2-1 . TRBV20-1 . CSASSPSANEQFF TGCAGTGCTAGTAGTCCCTCCGCCAATGAGCAGTTCTTC
TRBJ1-1 . TRBV4-2 many CASSQDERPRAEAFF TGTGCCAGCAGCCAAGATGAGCGGCCCCGGGCTGAAGCTTTCTTT
TRBJ2-3 . TRBV10-2 few CASSGTTDTQYF TGCGCCAGCAGCGGGACCACAGATACGCAGTATTTT
TRBJ2-7 . TRBV6-5 many CASSYEGSTYEQYF TGTGCCAGCAGTTACGAGGGGTCGACCTACGAGCAGTACTTC
TRBJ2-7 . TRBV20-1 many CSASRGSLNYEQYF TGCAGTGCTAGTAGAGGGAGCTTAAACTACGAGCAGTACTTC
TRBJ2-5 . TRBV6-6 many CASSYSIQETQYF TGTGCCAGCAGTTACTCCATACAGGAGACCCAGTACTTC
TRBJ2-7 TRBD2 TRBV6-2/TRBV6-3 many CASSYLAGGTHEQYF TGTGCCAGCAGTTACCTAGCGGGAGGGACCCACGAGCAGTACTTC
TRBJ1-5 . TRBV11-2 . CASSHGPNRDGNQPQHF TGTGCCAGCAGCCACGGGCCAAACCGGGATGGCAATCAGCCCCAGCATTTT